This T cell receptor beta chain was observed in a study of blood T cell repertoires in COVID-19. Across the study: The United States, Italy and Spain supplied acute and convalescent COVID-19 samples. Sample material is recorded as cDNA or gDNA derived from T cells, B-cell-depleted T cells, or PBMCs.

V gave up 0 bases and J gave up 7 bases, with 13 bases separating them. CDR1 and CDR2 (germline): LGHNA, YSLEER. CDR3 length equals 15 residues. In the original workflow: Amplification of reference gene primers provided the estimated nucleated cell counts. Here immunoSEQ multiplex PCR was the method, and the copy in TCRdb shows in-frame clones only, minus some. V and J calls and clone size come straight from that table; D and trimming were deduced from the DNA. Of 85,000 to 100,000 clones listed, around 80% are singletons. The sequencing input was peripheral blood. This sequence joins TRBV4-3 and TRBJ2-1; a possible D gene is TRBD1 (6 bases). This TCR was sampled from a man over 45 who had recovered from COVID-19. As DNA, the CDR3 is TGCGCCAGCAGCCAAGACGGGTCCAGGGGAAATGAGCAGTTCTTC. Translated: CASSQDGSRGNEQFF.